This T cell receptor beta chain is from a study of T cell responses to AZD1222 COVID-19 vaccine. Germline assignment: CDR1 GTSNPN and CDR2 SVGIG (reference sequence). V was pared by 4 bases and J by 0 bases, with 12 bases between. CDR3 length: 15 amino acids. General study findings and limits: Among AZD1222 vaccinees, only six or seven were seropositive at baseline.

Profiled with immunoSEQ multiplex PCR; TCRdb holds only in-frame clones, not every one. The data show fewer than 150,000 clones, about 88% seen once. This clone was picked up a small number of times. The antigen remains undetermined. The material was peripheral blood, obtained 28 days after the second AZD1222 dose. This receptor was taken from an adult who received the AZD1222 COVID-19 vaccine. The chain couples TRBV30 to TRBJ2-2; D gene unclear. The CDR3 nucleotides are TGTGCCTGGAACGGGTCCCACCCGAACACCGGGGAGCTGTTTTTT. Translated, it gives CAWNGSHPNTGELFF.